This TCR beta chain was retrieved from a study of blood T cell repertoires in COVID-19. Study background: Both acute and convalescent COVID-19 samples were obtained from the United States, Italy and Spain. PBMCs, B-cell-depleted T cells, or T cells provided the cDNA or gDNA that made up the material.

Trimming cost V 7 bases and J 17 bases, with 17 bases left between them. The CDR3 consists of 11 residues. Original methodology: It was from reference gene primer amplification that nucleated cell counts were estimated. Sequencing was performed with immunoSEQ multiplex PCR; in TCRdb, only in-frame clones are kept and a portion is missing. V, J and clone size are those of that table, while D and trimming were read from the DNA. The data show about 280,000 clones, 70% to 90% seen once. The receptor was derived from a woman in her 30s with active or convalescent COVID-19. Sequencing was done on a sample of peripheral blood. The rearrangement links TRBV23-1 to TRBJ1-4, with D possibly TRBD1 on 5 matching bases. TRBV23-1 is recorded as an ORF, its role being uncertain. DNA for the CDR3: TGCGCCAGCAATAAAACATGCGGGGGTTTTTTT. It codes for CASNKTCGGFF.